The 13 T cell receptor beta chains below were found in one sample sequenced in a study of blood T cell repertoires in COVID-19 (dated by TCRdb to 2018 to 2021). The library was produced with the immunoSEQ multiplex PCR assay. This is the immuneACCESS table as TCRdb keeps it, with only in-frame sequences that have V and J called. A part of the clones is gone; compared with another copy, unresolved V genes explain less than half, and the rest is unexplained. The sample table records about 280,000 clones; 86% of these occur just once. The ten biggest clones cover approximately 9% of the sample. Input material: peripheral blood. These receptors were collected from a man aged 35-49 years with active or convalescent COVID-19.

The V gene is TRBV19, the J gene TRBJ1-3; 8 nucleotides agree with TRBD1. The CDR3 covers 17 residues. From germline, CDR1 is LNHDA and CDR2 SQIVND (reference sequence). V dropped 3 bases and J dropped 0; count of bases not matched to a gene: 7. The CDR3 DNA reads as TGTGCCAGTAGTATTTGGCCAGGGGGCACCTCTGGAAACACCATATATTTT. Translated: CASSIWPGGTSGNTIYF.

V gene TRBV6-5 combines with J gene TRBJ2-1; 8 bases are shared with TRBD2. V was pared by 8 bases and J by 9 bases, with 9 bases of the junction left unmatched. The CDR3 has 13 residues. Germline loops: CDR1 MNHEY, CDR2 SVGAGI. DNA for the CDR3: TGTGCCAGCTTCCGGGGGGGTTCGGGTGAGCAGTTCTTC. This codes for CASFRGGSGEQFF.

This chain uses TRBV25-1 with TRBJ1-2; the match to TRBD1 covers 7 bases. This CDR3 comprises 12 residues. Germline CDR1 MGHDK, CDR2 SYGVNS. The trim removed 8 bases at V and 7 bases at J, leaving 7 bases unmatched. The CDR3 sequence is CASDRQGGGYTF. The CDR3 DNA follows: TGTGCCAGCGATCGACAGGGCGGTGGCTACACCTTC.

The J gene is TRBJ1-2, the V gene TRBV6-5, with unresolved D. The CDR3 extends over 14 amino acids. CDR1 and CDR2 from the germline V gene are MNHEY and SVGAGI. Trimming removed 6 bases from V and 4 bases from J, with 15 bases in between. CDR3 in DNA: TGTGCCAGCAGAGAGTTTTCTAGTGGCTATGGCTACACCTTC. As protein: CASREFSSGYGYTF.

The CDR3 reads CASSLRGQAGIQPQHF. CDR3 nucleotide sequence: TGTGCCAGCAGCTTACGTGGACAAGCGGGCATTCAGCCCCAGCATTTT. The chain joins TRBV7-8 to TRBJ1-5; D is perhaps TRBD1 (5 bases). The ends were cut back, 2 bases at V and 6 bases at J, with 17 bases in the middle. CDR1 SGHVS and CDR2 FQNEAQ come from the germline V gene. This CDR3 is 16 amino acids long.

This clone was detected only a few times. V is TRBV21-1 and J is TRBJ2-7; whether TRBD1, the table's D call, matches the DNA was not checked. TRBV21-1 is a known pseudogene. The CDR3 has 16 residues. Here the CDR3 reads CASSTLAGQGNVEQYF. The CDR3 DNA reads as TGTGCCAGCAGCACGTTAGCGGGACAGGGTAACGTCGAGCAGTACTTC.

The gene calls are TRBV25-1 and TRBJ1-5; tentatively, D is TRBD1 (5 bases). The CDR3 is 15 residues long. Germline CDR1 MGHDK, CDR2 SYGVNS. The ends were cut back, 4 bases at V and 6 bases at J, with 16 bases in the middle. CDR3 loop: CASSGPGGEAQPQHF. Here the CDR3 DNA reads TGTGCCAGCAGTGGGCCGGGGGGTGAGGCTCAGCCCCAGCATTTT. Full variable domain (missing parts from reference TRBV25-1 and TRBJ1-5): EADIYQTPRYLVIGTGKKITLECSQTMGHDKMYWYQQDPGMELHLIHYSYGVNSTEKGDLSSESTVSRIRTEHFPLTLESARPSHTSQYLCASSGPGGEAQPQHFGDGTRLSIL.

This clone was observed a handful of times. V is TRBV6-5 and J is TRBJ2-4; 8 bases map to TRBD1. This CDR3 is 15 amino acids long. CDR1 MNHEY and CDR2 SVGAGI come from the germline V gene. Germline trimming cut 6 bases from V and 8 bases from J; bases unmatched to any gene: 12. The CDR3 nucleotides read TGTGCCAGCAGAATCGGACAGGGAAGATTTGACATTCAGTACTTC. Its protein product is CASRIGQGRFDIQYF.

V is TRBV12-5 and J is TRBJ2-6; D is uncertain. Trimming took off 0 bases at V and 0 bases at J, with 6 bases between the two ends. Germline V gene data show CDR1 as LGHNT and CDR2 as FRNRAP. The CDR3 covers 16 residues. The CDR3 DNA reads as TGTGCTAGTGGTTTGGTGGTCAGCTCTGGGGCCAACGTCCTGACTTTC. It encodes CASGLVVSSGANVLTF.

This chain uses TRBV24-1 with TRBJ2-1; 10 nucleotides align to TRBD2. There are 16 residues in the CDR3. Germline assignment: CDR1 KGHDR and CDR2 SFDVKD. Trimming took 2 bases from V and 9 from J; bases not matched to a gene: 9. The CDR3 is CATSDSSGRALGEQFF. In DNA, the CDR3 is TGTGCCACCAGTGATTCCAGCGGGAGGGCCCTCGGTGAGCAGTTCTTC.

The rearrangement joins TRBV6-5 to TRBJ1-2; D unresolved. The CDR3 contains 12 residues. Germline V gene lookup returns CDR1 MNHEY and CDR2 SVGAGI. The germline V and J ends were trimmed by 6 bases and 8 bases, with 13 bases remaining between them. This CDR3 reads CASRSPTVGYTF. CDR3 nucleotides: TGTGCCAGCAGAAGCCCTACGGTGGGCTACACCTTC.

The V and J genes are TRBV5-4 and TRBJ2-7, with TRBD2 matching 12 bases. The CDR3 has 16 amino acids. The trim removed 4 bases at V and 7 bases at J, leaving 12 bases unmatched. Germline V lookup: CDR1 SGHNT, CDR2 YYREEE (reference sequence). In DNA, the CDR3 is TGTGCCAGCAGCCCTACTAGCGGGGGGCCCCGGTTGGAGCAGTACTTC. It encodes CASSPTSGGPRLEQYF.

This sequence joins TRBV3-1 (or the pseudogene TRBV3-2) and TRBJ2-7, with 8 bases aligning to TRBD2. CDR3 length: 16 residues. Germline-derived CDR1 and CDR2 are LGHDT and YNNKEL (reference sequence). J lost 6 bases, V lost 2 bases, and 12 bases had no gene match. The CDR3 reads CASSQSSRGLVAEQYF. In DNA, the CDR3 is TGTGCCAGCAGCCAAAGTAGTCGGGGACTAGTTGCCGAGCAGTACTTC.